This section outlines one TCR beta chain sequence together with its context. Its antigen is not identified. Unmatched junction bases numbered 14, after V lost 4 bases and J lost 3 bases. Germline V gene lookup returns CDR1 SGHDN and CDR2 FVKESK. The CDR3 runs 19 residues. Resected material from corrective heart surgery provided the thymus tissue analysed. This specimen comes from a study of human thymus T cells. Measured with immunoSEQ multiplex PCR; TCRdb has only the in-frame clones, and not every one. The sample lists some 120,000 clones; about 93% were seen once. Regarding the study as a whole: Biased V and J segment usage appeared in thymus and peripheral blood.

The rearrangement uses TRBV14 and TRBJ2-1; TRBD2 agrees at 11 bases. This TCR was sampled from a boy in the first two years of life with a congenital heart defect but otherwise immunologically healthy. The sample was thymus tissue. The CDR3 DNA is TGTGCCAGCAGCCCAAAGGGTATTAGCGGGGGGGACCTCTACAATGAGCAGTTCTTC. This codes for CASSPKGISGGDLYNEQFF.